These 6 T cell receptor beta chains originate from one sample sequenced in a study of T cell repertoires in cytomegalovirus infection. These receptors are not linked to any known antigen. TCRdb fed the reads into MiXCR, producing one record per CDR3 protein. The data show roughly 920,000 distinct CDR3 sequences, approximately 33% seen once. Sample: cultured CD8+ T cells from PBMCs, taken from culture after CMV antigen stimulation. The receptor set was obtained from a human donor in good health (CMV status not recorded). Some clones in this sample may be carry-over from other donors' samples.

This clonotype occurred once. This may arise from a read error, as a much more abundant clone is one base away. The V call is TRBV7-6, the J call TRBJ2-1, with D unresolved. The CDR3 is 16 amino acids. The V gene's germline CDR1 is SGHVS and CDR2 FNYEAQ. V was shortened by 2 bases and J by 8 bases, with 19 bases between the two germline ends. The CDR3 sequence: CASSLLGFSGGHEQFF. The CDR3 DNA follows: TGTGCCAGCAGCTTATTGGGCTTCTCTGGTGGACATGAGCAGTTCTTC. The entire variable domain, with the rest obtained from reference TRBV7-6 and TRBJ2-1, is as follows: GAGVSQSPRYKVTKRGQDVALRCDPISGHVSLYWYRQALGQGPEFLTYFNYEAQQDKSGLPNDRFSAERPEGSISTLTIQRTEQRDSAMYRCASSLLGFSGGHEQFFGPGTRLTVL.

Remarks on this clonotype: This may come from a read error, since a much larger clone is one base off. J is TRBJ2-1 and V is TRBV7-6, with unresolved D. From germline, CDR1 is SGHVS and CDR2 FNYEAQ. This CDR3 is built from 12 residues. The V and J ends lost 10 bases and 8 bases respectively, with 15 bases between them. The CDR3 sequence is CANSRRGDEQFF. The CDR3 DNA sequence: TGTGCCAACAGTAGACGAGGCGATGAGCAGTTCTTC.

The chain joins TRBV9 to TRBJ2-2, with D possibly TRBD2 on 5 matching bases. In germline, CDR1 is SGDLS, CDR2 YYNGEE. Trimming pared 1 base from V and 0 bases from J, leaving 7 bases between. This CDR3 has 15 residues. The CDR3 protein is CASSVSSSNTGELFF. The CDR3 coding sequence is TGTGCCAGCAGCGTATCTAGCTCGAACACCGGGGAGCTGTTTTTT.

The chain links TRBV19 to TRBJ1-1; unclear D gene. The CDR3 spans 15 residues. The germline V gene encodes CDR1 LNHDA and CDR2 SQIVND (reference sequence). Trimming stripped 1 base from V and 1 base from J, with 10 bases between. CDR3 amino acids: CASSIALSANTEAFF. In DNA form, the CDR3 reads TGTGCCAGTAGTATAGCGCTCAGCGCGAACACTGAAGCTTTCTTT.

This rearrangement joins TRBV11-1 to TRBJ2-1; 10 nucleotides line up with TRBD1. There are 16 residues in the CDR3. Germline-derived CDR1 and CDR2 are SGHAT and FQDESV (reference sequence). The ends lost 2 bases at V and 3 bases at J; junction bases unmatched: 4. Here the CDR3 reads CASSLLGQGDYNEQFF. CDR3 sequence (DNA): TGTGCCAGCAGCTTACTAGGACAGGGGGACTACAATGAGCAGTTCTTC.

V is TRBV28 and J is TRBJ2-1; 9 bases match TRBD2. Germline loops: CDR1 MDHEN, CDR2 SYDVKM. This CDR3 comprises 14 residues. The V gene end was trimmed by 3 bases and the J gene end by 10 bases; junction bases not matched to a gene: 7. This CDR3 is CASSLTSGLVEQFF. Here the CDR3 DNA reads TGTGCCAGCAGTTTGACTAGCGGACTTGTGGAGCAGTTCTTC.